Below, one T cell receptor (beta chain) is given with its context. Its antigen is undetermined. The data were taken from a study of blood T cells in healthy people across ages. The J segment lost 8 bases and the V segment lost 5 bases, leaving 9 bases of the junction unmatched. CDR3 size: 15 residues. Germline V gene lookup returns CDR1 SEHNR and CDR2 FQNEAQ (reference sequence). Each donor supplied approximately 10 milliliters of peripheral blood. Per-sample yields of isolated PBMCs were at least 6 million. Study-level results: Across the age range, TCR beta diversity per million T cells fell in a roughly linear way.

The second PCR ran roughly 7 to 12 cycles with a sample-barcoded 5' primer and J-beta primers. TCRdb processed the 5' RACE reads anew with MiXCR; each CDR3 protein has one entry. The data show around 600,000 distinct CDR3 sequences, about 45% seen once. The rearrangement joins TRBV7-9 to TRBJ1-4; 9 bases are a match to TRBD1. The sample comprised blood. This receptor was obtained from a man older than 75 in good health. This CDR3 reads CASSEKQGAQEKLFF. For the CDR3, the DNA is TGTGCCAGCAGCGAGAAACAGGGGGCTCAAGAAAAACTGTTTTTT.